These 23 T cell receptor beta chains were all obtained from the same sample, sequenced in a study of glioma-infiltrating T cells. The iRepertoire nested amplicon-rescue multiplex PCR amplified TCR alpha and beta CDR3s from RNA. TCRdb fed the multiplex PCR reads into MiXCR, producing one record per CDR3 protein. Of more than 110,000 distinct CDR3 sequences in the sample, roughly 43% were seen once. Input material: glioma tissue, nonneoplastic brain tissue, or PBMCs (not recorded which). The receptors come from a human donor with low-grade glioma or glioblastoma, undergoing nonglioma brain surgery, or in good health (not recorded which).

This clonotype appeared a few times. V is TRBV6-6 and J is TRBJ2-5; 10 nucleotides agree with TRBD1. Germline trimming cut 2 bases from V and 1 base from J; bases unmatched to any gene: 4. This CDR3 region has 16 residues. Looked up from germline, CDR1 is MNHNY and CDR2 is SVGAGI (reference sequence). The CDR3 loop reads CASSYGDRGPQETQYF. In DNA, the CDR3 is TGTGCCAGCAGTTACGGGGACAGGGGCCCCCAAGAGACCCAGTACTTC.

In this sample, this clonotype turned up many times. The genes are TRBV27 and TRBJ2-1, with D perhaps assigned TRBD1 or TRBD2 (5 bases each). CDR1 and CDR2 from the germline V gene are MNHEY and SMNVEV (reference sequence). V shed 2 bases and J shed 4 bases, with 12 bases lying between them. The CDR3 is 15 amino acids. The CDR3 is CASSLSGQPYNEQFF. The DNA of the CDR3 is TGTGCCAGCAGTTTAAGCGGACAACCTTACAATGAGCAGTTCTTC.

This sequence joins TRBV20-1 and TRBJ2-5; possibly TRBD2 for D (5 bases). Trimming pared 5 bases from V and 5 bases from J, leaving 15 bases between. Germline V CDR1 and CDR2: DFQATT, SNEGSKA (reference sequence). The CDR3 contains 13 residues. In DNA form, the CDR3 reads TGCAGTGCTCATCTAGCCCGGCGGGAGACCCAGTACTTC. Protein: CSAHLARRETQYF.

Points on this clonotype: Compared with germline, one end of the junction differs, possibly owing to a read error. V gene TRBV12-3 or TRBV12-4 combines with J gene TRBJ2-3, with a weak D call TRBD1 (5 bases). CDR3 length equals 14 residues. Here the CDR3 reads CASSLGWTTDTRYF. CDR3 in DNA: TGTGCCAGCAGTTTGGGGTGGACAACAGATACGCGGTATTTT.

This clonotype has only one observation. The CDR3 protein is CASSHQGDTQYF. CDR3 bases: TGCGCCAGCAGCCATCAAGGAGATACGCAGTATTTT. V is TRBV4-1 and J is TRBJ2-3, with D hard to call. With 3 bases removed from V and 5 bases from J, the gap between germline ends came to 6 bases. Germline V gene sequence: CDR1 MGHRA, CDR2 YSYEKL. There are 12 residues in the CDR3.

The CDR3 DNA is TGCAGTGCTAGTGGGGCGGGAGAGTCAGATACGCAGTATTTT. It yields the protein CSASGAGESDTQYF. The chain couples TRBV20-1 to TRBJ2-3, with 7 bases that match TRBD2. In germline, CDR1 is DFQATT, CDR2 SNEGSKA (reference sequence). The CDR3 contains 14 residues. The V gene end was trimmed by 3 bases and the J gene end by 4 bases; junction bases not matched to a gene: 7.

The rearrangement links TRBV9 to TRBJ2-7; a possible D gene is TRBD1 (5 bases). The V gene lost 4 bases and the J gene lost 4 bases, with 15 bases spanning the gap. The CDR3 spans 14 residues. Germline values: CDR1 SGDLS, CDR2 YYNGEE. For the CDR3, the DNA is TGTGCCAGCAGCCCGGACACGGTTTTTTACGAGCAGTACTTC. It translates to CASSPDTVFYEQYF.

This clonotype was seen once. The chain has TRBV18 and TRBJ1-2; D is uncertain. Germline CDR1 and CDR2: KGHSH and LQKENI. Trimming stripped 3 bases from V and 6 bases from J, with 23 bases between. CDR3 length: 17 residues. The CDR3 sequence is CASSPLARFHSGHGYTF. The CDR3, as DNA: TGTGCCAGCTCACCCTTGGCTCGCTTCCATTCGGGCCATGGCTACACCTTC.

The rearrangement joins TRBV10-3 to TRBJ2-3, with 10 bases lining up with TRBD1. CDR1 and CDR2 from the germline V gene are ENHRY and SYGVKD. CDR3 length: 14 amino acids. With V trimmed by 11 bases and J by 3 bases, 8 bases remained unmatched. CDR3 DNA: TGTGCCTCCCGACAGGGGGCTGCGACAGATACGCAGTATTTT. Translation gives CASRQGAATDTQYF.

The DNA of the CDR3 is TGTGCCAGCAGCCAAGGGCCCCCGGGCTACAATGAGCAGTTCTTC. This encodes CASSQGPPGYNEQFF. The V and J genes are TRBV3-1 and TRBJ2-1, with D uncertain. Trimming left V 1 base short and J 3 bases short, with 10 bases between. Germline loops: CDR1 LGHDT, CDR2 YNNKEL (reference sequence). The CDR3 runs 15 residues.

This clonotype showed up many times. The chain joins TRBV28 to TRBJ1-3; the D is unclear. CDR1 is MDHEN, CDR2 SYDVKM, per germline. The CDR3 loop spans 15 amino acids. With 3 bases removed from V and 2 bases from J, the gap between germline ends came to 11 bases. The CDR3 DNA reads as TGTGCCAGCAGTTTGGACGGTGCCGCTGGAAACACCATATATTTT. This encodes CASSLDGAAGNTIYF.

The chain is built from TRBV2 and TRBJ2-1; D perhaps matches TRBD2 (7 bases). This CDR3 has 15 residues. Germline loops: CDR1 SNHLY, CDR2 FYNNEI. V was clipped by 7 bases and J by 2 bases, with 15 bases between them. CDR3 amino acids: CASMQGRATYNEQFF. CDR3 nucleotides: TGTGCCAGCATGCAGGGGAGGGCGACCTACAATGAGCAGTTCTTC.

This clonotype came up a few times. The chain is built from TRBV6-7 and TRBJ1-5; 7 bases align to TRBD1. TRBV6-7 falls under the ORF class, with uncertain function. The V segment lost 6 bases and the J segment 5 bases; nucleotides outside the gene matches: 10. The length of the CDR3 is 15 residues. The CDR3, as DNA: TGTGCCAGCAGGTCAGCCACAGGGGACCATCAGCCCCAGCATTTT. Translating it yields CASRSATGDHQPQHF.

The rearrangement joins TRBV3-1 to TRBJ2-1, with D possibly matching TRBD1 (6 bases). The CDR3 loop spans 14 amino acids. Germline assignment: CDR1 LGHDT and CDR2 YNNKEL (reference sequence). V gave up 5 bases and J gave up 4 bases, with 12 bases separating them. CDR3 sequence (DNA): TGTGCCAGCAGCGTCGAGAGGGGGTACAATGAGCAGTTCTTC. Translated, it gives CASSVERGYNEQFF.

This clonotype was picked up a small number of times. V is TRBV6-1 and J is TRBJ2-1; D is tentatively TRBD1 or TRBD2 (5 bases each). CDR3 size: 14 residues. CDR1 is MNHNS and CDR2 is SASEGT in the germline V gene. V lost 7 bases and J 3 bases, leaving 13 bases between the germline ends. The CDR3 sequence: CASTSGTVYNEQFF. The CDR3, as DNA: TGTGCCAGCACCTCCGGGACGGTCTACAATGAGCAGTTCTTC.

This clonotype came up a few times. The chain carries TRBV20-1 and TRBJ1-2, with TRBD1 matching 7 bases. The CDR3 contains 14 residues. Germline V gene sequence: CDR1 DFQATT, CDR2 SNEGSKA (reference sequence). The V gene end was trimmed by 3 bases and the J gene end by 8 bases; junction bases not matched to a gene: 12. CDR3 region: CSARDDRRQGGYTF. CDR3 in DNA: TGCAGTGCTAGGGACGACCGAAGACAGGGAGGCTACACCTTC.

This rearrangement joins TRBV19 to TRBJ1-1; TRBD1 might be the D (5 bases). Trimming shortened V by 2 bases and J by 4 bases, and 23 bases separated the two germline ends. The CDR3 is 18 residues long. CDR1 and CDR2 from the germline V gene are LNHDA and SQIVND (reference sequence). CDR3 bases: TGTGCCAGTAGTATAATTTCCGGGGGTCCCGATTATTCCACTGAAGCTTTCTTT. Protein sequence: CASSIISGGPDYSTEAFF. Looking up the rest from reference TRBV19 and TRBJ1-1 gives the full variable domain: DGGITQSPKYLFRKEGQNVTLSCEQNLNHDAMYWYRQDPGQGLRLIYYSQIVNDFQKGDIAEGYSVSREKKESFPLTVTSAQKNPTAFYLCASSIISGGPDYSTEAFFGQGTRLTVV.

V gene TRBV9 combines with J gene TRBJ1-1; no definite D call. Between the trimmed V and J ends, which lost 5 bases and 2 bases, there was a span of 7 bases. From germline, CDR1 is SGDLS and CDR2 YYNGEE. This CDR3 region has 12 residues. The CDR3 DNA follows: TGTGCCAGCAGTGGGCTAAACACTGAAGCTTTCTTT. It codes for CASSGLNTEAFF.

This clonotype turned up a few times. The V gene is TRBV6-1, the J gene TRBJ1-5, with 9 positions matching TRBD1. The germline V gene encodes CDR1 MNHNS and CDR2 SASEGT. Unmatched junction bases numbered 7, after V lost 5 bases and J lost 5 bases. The CDR3 totals 15 residues. CDR3 sequence reads: CASSSRDRVHQPQHF. CDR3 DNA: TGTGCCAGCAGTTCCCGGGACAGGGTCCATCAGCCCCAGCATTTT.

This sequence joins TRBV6-1 and TRBJ2-7; D remains unclear. V lost 6 bases and J 7 bases, leaving 10 bases between the germline ends. From germline, CDR1 is MNHNS and CDR2 SASEGT. The CDR3 sequence is 11 residues long. CDR3 loop: CASSALREQYF. CDR3 nucleotide sequence: TGTGCCAGCAGCGCCCTACGGGAGCAGTACTTC.

The chain recombines TRBV3-1 with TRBJ2-5, with 14 nucleotides matching TRBD2. Germline trimming cut 3 bases from V and 5 bases from J; bases unmatched to any gene: 5. Germline V gene sequence: CDR1 LGHDT, CDR2 YNNKEL (reference sequence). This CDR3 is 16 amino acids long. CDR3 sequence reads: CASSQGLAGVLETQYF. CDR3 sequence (DNA): TGTGCCAGCAGCCAGGGACTAGCGGGAGTTTTGGAGACCCAGTACTTC.

This chain uses TRBV3-1 with TRBJ2-7; TRBD1 matches at 7 bases. The V gene end was trimmed by 3 bases and the J gene end by 4 bases; junction bases not matched to a gene: 9. Germline V gene data show CDR1 as LGHDT and CDR2 as YNNKEL (reference sequence). CDR3 length equals 15 residues. The CDR3 DNA sequence: TGTGCCAGCAGCCAGAGGGACAGACCTATATACGAGCAGTACTTC. This codes for CASSQRDRPIYEQYF.

For this clonotype: At one boundary the junction diverges from the germline segment, which might be a read error. This chain links TRBV24-1 with TRBJ2-2, with D possibly being TRBD2 (5 bases). CDR3 size: 12 residues. Germline V lookup: CDR1 KGHDR, CDR2 SFDVKD. The CDR3 DNA reads TGTGCCACTAGATACCACACCGGGGAGCTGGTTTTT. Protein sequence: CATRYHTGELVF.